The 10 T cell receptor beta chains given below trace back to one sample, sequenced in a study of blood T cell repertoires in COVID-19. The repertoire was sequenced with immunoSEQ multiplex PCR; TCRdb's copy has only in-frame clones and lacks some. The table shows about 170,000 clones, with around 81% occurring only once. The sample was peripheral blood. The receptors shown here come from a man aged 65 to 85 with active or convalescent COVID-19.

CDR3: CASSVGRGNYNEQFF. The CDR3, as DNA: TGTGCCAGCAGCGTAGGCAGGGGTAACTACAATGAGCAGTTCTTC. V usage is TRBV9 and J usage is TRBJ2-1, with D maybe TRBD1 (6 bases). V gave up 0 bases and J gave up 3 bases, with 10 bases separating them. CDR1 and CDR2 (germline): SGDLS, YYNGEE. This CDR3 contains 15 residues.

V is TRBV5-1 and J is TRBJ2-5, with 7 bases aligning to TRBD1. In germline, CDR1 is SGHRS, CDR2 YFSETQ. J was trimmed by 2 bases and V by 4 bases; bases with no gene match: 2. The CDR3 spans 13 residues. The CDR3 DNA reads TGCGCCAGCAGCGGACAGGTTCAAGAGACCCAGTACTTC. Translation gives CASSGQVQETQYF.

V and J are TRBV3-1 (or the pseudogene TRBV3-2) and TRBJ2-1; D ambiguous. V was shortened by 0 bases and J by 4 bases, with 7 bases between the two germline ends. The germline V gene encodes CDR1 LGHDT and CDR2 YNNKEL (reference sequence). The CDR3 is 14 residues long. The CDR3 region is CASSQDGQYNEQFF. In DNA, the CDR3 is TGTGCCAGCAGCCAAGATGGCCAGTACAATGAGCAGTTCTTC.

The chain couples TRBV29-1 to TRBJ1-2, with D unclear. Germline loops: CDR1 SQVTM, CDR2 ANQGSEA. The V and J ends lost 6 bases and 7 bases respectively, with 12 bases between them. The CDR3 has 11 residues. CDR3 residues: CSVGESRGYTF. The CDR3 DNA reads as TGCAGCGTAGGAGAATCGCGTGGCTACACCTTC.

The rearrangement links TRBV5-5 to TRBJ2-5; D is possibly TRBD1 (6 bases). The germline V and J ends were trimmed by 4 bases and 6 bases, with 19 bases remaining between them. Germline CDR1 and CDR2: SGHKS and YYEKEE (reference sequence). The CDR3 covers 15 residues. CDR3 bases: TGTGCCAGCAGCCATCAGACAGGAGAGGCCCAGACCCAGTACTTC. Encoded protein: CASSHQTGEAQTQYF.

This chain uses TRBV11-2 with TRBJ2-7; the D gene is possibly TRBD1 (6 bases). In germline, CDR1 is SGHAT, CDR2 FQNNGV. CDR3 length: 14 amino acids. V was clipped by 5 bases and J by 2 bases, with 13 bases between them. Here the CDR3 reads CASSLRQAPYEQYF. CDR3 DNA: TGTGCCAGCAGCCTAAGACAGGCTCCCTACGAGCAGTACTTC.

The chain couples TRBV18 to TRBJ1-2; weak D call: TRBD1 (6 bases). The CDR3 length is 14 residues. V dropped 3 bases and J dropped 0 bases, with 8 bases sitting between them. CDR1 is KGHSH, CDR2 LQKENI, per germline. In nucleotides, the CDR3 is TGTGCCAGCTCACCTGCAGGGGCTAACTATGGCTACACCTTC. Its translation: CASSPAGANYGYTF.

The chain has TRBV5-4 and TRBJ1-3; TRBD1 aligns across 8 bases. The CDR3 runs 16 residues. Per the germline V gene, CDR1 is SGHNT and CDR2 is YYREEE (reference sequence). V was clipped by 4 bases and J by 4 bases; unmatched bases: 10. The CDR3 sequence: CASSSGQGLGGNTIYF. The CDR3 DNA follows: TGTGCCAGCAGCAGCGGACAGGGATTGGGGGGAAACACCATATATTTT.

The chain employs TRBV11-2 and TRBJ1-1; D is unclear. Trimming cost V 2 bases and J 0 bases, with 10 bases left between them. CDR3 size: 15 residues. CDR1 and CDR2 from the germline V gene are SGHAT and FQNNGV. As DNA, the CDR3 is TGTGCCAGCAGCTTATCGGGGTTCATGAACACTGAAGCTTTCTTT. Translated: CASSLSGFMNTEAFF.

This chain joins TRBV10-3 and TRBJ1-2; 8 bases line up with TRBD1. Losses at the gene ends were 5 bases for V and 6 bases for J; bases not matched to a gene: 2. Germline CDR1 ENHRY, CDR2 SYGVKD. CDR3 length equals 12 residues. CDR3 DNA: TGTGCCATCAGTCCGACAGGGGATGGCTACACCTTC. Translated: CAISPTGDGYTF.